One and the same sample provided the 27 T cell receptor beta chains below, sequenced in a study of technical replicates of blood from several donors. Profiled with immunoSEQ multiplex PCR; TCRdb holds only in-frame clones, not every one. The sample yields tens of thousands of clones, about 96% seen once. Sequenced material: T cells isolated from PBMCs. The receptors originated from a human donor in good health.

This chain links TRBV5-1 with TRBJ2-7; D unclear. Germline CDR1 reads SGHRS; CDR2 reads YFSETQ. With 2 bases removed from V and 0 bases from J, the gap between germline ends came to 9 bases. The CDR3 is made up of 14 amino acids. Here the CDR3 reads CASSFATSSYEQYF. The CDR3 region has the DNA TGCGCCAGCAGCTTTGCAACGAGCTCCTACGAGCAGTACTTC.

The rearrangement links TRBV9 to TRBJ1-2; 8 bases line up with TRBD1. Germline assignment: CDR1 SGDLS and CDR2 YYNGEE. The length of the CDR3 is 16 residues. J was trimmed by 7 bases and V by 4 bases; bases with no gene match: 15. The CDR3: CASSPREGQGAIGYTF. DNA of the CDR3: TGTGCCAGCAGCCCCCGAGAGGGGCAGGGGGCGATTGGCTACACCTTC.

This chain links TRBV9 with TRBJ1-1, with D perhaps matching TRBD1 (5 bases). Germline V gives CDR1 SGDLS, CDR2 YYNGEE. The CDR3 totals 13 residues. V gave up 0 bases and J gave up 7 bases, with 10 bases separating them. The CDR3 nucleotides read TGTGCCAGCAGCGTAGGTTCGGGGGGTGAAGCTTTCTTT. Translation: CASSVGSGGEAFF.

The chain links TRBV7-9 to TRBJ2-7; 9 nucleotides agree with TRBD2. There are 15 residues in the CDR3. Trimming at V came to 5 bases and at J to 6 bases, leaving 11 bases not matched to a gene. Germline V lookup: CDR1 SEHNR, CDR2 FQNEAQ (reference sequence). DNA of the CDR3: TGTGCCAGCAGCATACCTAGCGGGGCTAGGGGCGAGCAGTACTTC. Translation: CASSIPSGARGEQYF.

The CDR3 loop is CASSHRGTEAFF. The CDR3 DNA reads as TGTGCCAGCAGCCACAGGGGGACTGAAGCTTTCTTT. The V and J genes are TRBV7-6 and TRBJ1-1; 8 bases match TRBD1. The CDR3 runs 12 residues. Trimming removed 5 bases from V and 5 bases from J; junction bases left unmatched: 1. Germline CDR1 and CDR2: SGHVS and FNYEAQ. Combining the CDR3 with reference TRBV7-6 and TRBJ1-1 gives the whole variable domain GAGVSQSPRYKVTKRGQDVALRCDPISGHVSLYWYRQALGQGPEFLTYFNYEAQQDKSGLPNDRFSAERPEGSISTLTIQRTEQRDSAMYRCASSHRGTEAFFGQGTRLTVV.

The rearrangement joins TRBV28 to TRBJ2-7, with TRBD1 identical over 10 bases. This CDR3 has 14 residues. The J segment lost 2 bases and the V segment lost 4 bases, leaving 2 bases of the junction unmatched. Germline V gives CDR1 MDHEN, CDR2 SYDVKM. CDR3 loop: CASSSGTGAYEQYF. The CDR3 DNA is TGTGCCAGCAGTTCCGGGACAGGGGCCTACGAGCAGTACTTC.

The CDR3 DNA reads as TGTGCCAGCAGCCCCGGACTAGCAACGCCCTACGAGCAGTACTTC. The encoded protein is CASSPGLATPYEQYF. The chain recombines TRBV5-4 with TRBJ2-7; TRBD2 aligns across 8 bases. V lost 4 bases, J lost 2 bases, and 8 bases stayed unmatched. CDR3 length equals 15 residues. The germline CDR1 and CDR2 sequences are SGHNT and YYREEE (reference sequence). The full variable domain, its missing parts supplied by reference TRBV5-4 and TRBJ2-7, is ETGVTQSPTHLIKTRGQQVTLRCSSQSGHNTVSWYQQALGQGPQFIFQYYREEENGRGNFPPRFSGLQFPNYSSELNVNALELDDSALYLCASSPGLATPYEQYFGPGTRLTVT.

The rearrangement joins TRBV27 to TRBJ2-7; 9 bases are a match to TRBD1. V lost 4 bases, J lost 5 bases, and 15 bases stayed unmatched. Germline V CDR1 and CDR2: MNHEY, SMNVEV (reference sequence). The CDR3 contains 17 residues. CDR3 amino acids: CASSSDEGTGSRDEQYF. CDR3 bases: TGTGCCAGCAGTTCCGATGAAGGGACAGGGAGTCGTGACGAGCAGTACTTC.

This chain joins TRBV5-4 and TRBJ1-4; D is possibly TRBD1 (5 bases). V lost 2 bases to trimming and J lost 1 base, with 6 bases between them. CDR3 length: 14 amino acids. Germline V gene lookup returns CDR1 SGHNT and CDR2 YYREEE (reference sequence). CDR3 sequence: CASSLRGTNEKLFF. CDR3 DNA: TGTGCCAGCAGCTTAAGGGGAACTAATGAAAAACTGTTTTTT.

This chain connects TRBV7-9 to TRBJ2-3, with 12 bases lining up with TRBD2. Germline trimming cut 2 bases from V and 5 bases from J; bases unmatched to any gene: 8. The CDR3 spans 17 residues. CDR1 is SEHNR, CDR2 FQNEAQ, per germline (reference sequence). Here the CDR3 reads CASSLRLAGGHKDTQYF. In DNA, the CDR3 is TGTGCCAGCAGCTTACGTCTAGCGGGGGGGCATAAAGATACGCAGTATTTT.

V gene TRBV6-5 combines with J gene TRBJ1-6, with D perhaps TRBD1 (5 bases). The germline V gene encodes CDR1 MNHEY and CDR2 SVGAGI. The CDR3 runs to 14 residues. V dropped 3 bases and J dropped 12 bases, with 15 bases sitting between them. CDR3 coding DNA: TGTGCCAGCAGTTATAGAGACAGCTCACAACCCCTCCACTTT. Translating it yields CASSYRDSSQPLHF.

The chain joins TRBV6-5 to TRBJ1-2; D gene uncertain. The germline V and J ends were trimmed by 2 bases and 2 bases, with 9 bases remaining between them. This CDR3 region has 14 residues. CDR1 is MNHEY, CDR2 SVGAGI, per germline. CDR3 protein: CASSYSAVNYGYTF. The CDR3 DNA is TGTGCCAGCAGTTACAGCGCAGTCAACTATGGCTACACCTTC.

V gene TRBV27 combines with J gene TRBJ1-1; 7 bases are a match to TRBD1. The CDR3 is made up of 17 amino acids. V dropped 10 bases and J dropped 10; count of bases not matched to a gene: 27. Germline V gene data show CDR1 as MNHEY and CDR2 as SMNVEV (reference sequence). This chain's CDR3 is CATKNRGSPTVLAGAFF. The CDR3, as DNA: TGTGCCACCAAGAACAGGGGTTCTCCTACCGTCCTAGCGGGAGCTTTCTTT.

The chain employs TRBV6-1 and TRBJ2-7, with 7 nucleotides matching TRBD1. The germline V gene encodes CDR1 MNHNS and CDR2 SASEGT. The junction had 9 bases not matched to a gene; V was cut back by 8 bases and J by 2 bases. The CDR3 is made up of 14 amino acids. CDR3 sequence: CASAGTALPYEQYF. CDR3 DNA sequence: TGTGCCAGCGCTGGGACAGCCTTGCCCTACGAGCAGTACTTC.

This chain joins TRBV11-3 and TRBJ1-1; TRBD1 aligns across 8 bases. The CDR3 consists of 14 residues. Trimming cost V 4 bases and J 7 bases; bases outside gene matches: 8. Per germline, CDR1 SGHNT and CDR2 YENEEA. CDR3 sequence: CASSSRDRLGEAFF. The CDR3, as DNA: TGTGCCAGCAGCTCACGGGACAGGTTGGGTGAAGCTTTCTTT.

This sequence joins TRBV28 and TRBJ2-7; D ambiguous. The ends were cut back, 4 bases at V and 3 bases at J, with 10 bases in the middle. This CDR3 is 13 amino acids long. The V gene's germline CDR1 is MDHEN and CDR2 SYDVKM. CDR3 in amino acids: CASSSGYVYEQYF. CDR3 coding DNA: TGTGCCAGCAGTTCGGGTTACGTCTACGAGCAGTACTTC.

The V gene is TRBV28, the J gene TRBJ1-4; the D is unclear. The CDR3 runs 13 residues. Per germline, CDR1 MDHEN and CDR2 SYDVKM. V was cut by 5 bases and J by 15 bases, with 19 bases left in between. The CDR3 region has the DNA TGTGCCAGCAGTCCTAACGGAGCGCTACGGGTGTTTTTT. Amino acid sequence: CASSPNGALRVFF.

The V call is TRBV5-4, the J call TRBJ2-1; 9 bases match TRBD1. Trimming cost V 5 bases and J 7 bases; bases outside gene matches: 10. CDR1 is SGHNT, CDR2 YYREEE, per germline (reference sequence). There are 15 residues in the CDR3. The CDR3 protein is CASRLKGDRENEQFF. As DNA, the CDR3 is TGTGCCAGCAGACTAAAGGGGGACAGGGAGAATGAGCAGTTCTTC.

The rearrangement links TRBV27 to TRBJ2-2; no definite D call. V lost 2 bases and J lost 6, with 13 bases in between. The CDR3 runs 15 residues. The germline V gene has CDR1 MNHEY and CDR2 SMNVEV (reference sequence). The CDR3 loop reads CASSLGPIFSGELFF. The CDR3 bases are TGTGCCAGCAGTTTAGGGCCCATTTTCTCCGGGGAGCTGTTTTTT.

The chain recombines TRBV7-8 with TRBJ2-7; TRBD1 agrees at 7 bases. With V trimmed by 4 bases and J by 5 bases, 11 bases remained unmatched. Germline V CDR1 and CDR2: SGHVS, FQNEAQ. The CDR3 has 15 residues. CDR3: CASSSRMTGSNEQYF. CDR3 coding DNA: TGTGCCAGCAGCTCAAGAATGACAGGGTCCAACGAGCAGTACTTC.

The chain employs TRBV30 and TRBJ2-3, with no clear D. Trimming shortened V by 3 bases and J by 5 bases, and 9 bases separated the two germline ends. CDR1 is GTSNPN and CDR2 is SVGIG in the germline V gene (reference sequence). There are 12 residues in the CDR3. The CDR3 protein is CAWRDAGDTQYF. For the CDR3, the DNA is TGTGCCTGGAGAGACGCAGGAGATACGCAGTATTTT.

The V and J genes are TRBV25-1 and TRBJ2-7, with D perhaps TRBD2 (6 bases). Per germline, CDR1 MGHDK and CDR2 SYGVNS. V was shortened by 2 bases and J by 3 bases, with 17 bases between the two germline ends. This CDR3 spans 16 amino acids. The CDR3 sequence is CASSEAGGGPGYEQYF. CDR3 nucleotide sequence: TGTGCCAGCAGTGAAGCCGGCGGAGGGCCCGGCTACGAGCAGTACTTC.

Written as DNA, the CDR3 is TGTGCCAGCAGTTTGCCTTGGGCAGTAGCTGGAAACACCATATATTTT. Translated: CASSLPWAVAGNTIYF. The chain couples TRBV28 to TRBJ1-3; D ambiguous. V lost 3 bases and J lost 2, with 14 bases in between. CDR1 is MDHEN and CDR2 is SYDVKM in the germline V gene. The length of the CDR3 is 16 residues.

The chain uses TRBV6-5 and TRBJ2-7; D perhaps matches TRBD1 (5 bases). This CDR3 has 14 amino acids. The germline V gene encodes CDR1 MNHEY and CDR2 SVGAGI. V was pared by 2 bases and J by 2 bases, with 10 bases between. CDR3 sequence (DNA): TGTGCCAGCAGTTACGGACCGACAGCCTACGAGCAGTACTTC. This gives the protein CASSYGPTAYEQYF.

This clone has a single count. This chain connects TRBV27 to TRBJ2-7, with D perhaps TRBD1 (5 bases). V lost 5 bases and J lost 5, with 16 bases in between. The CDR3 totals 14 residues. Germline V CDR1 and CDR2: MNHEY, SMNVEV (reference sequence). CDR3 region: CASSLIPGLHEQYF. The CDR3 nucleotides read TGTGCCAGCAGTCTAATCCCAGGGCTACACGAGCAGTACTTC.

This clone has more than one count but fewer than ten. This chain joins TRBV29-1 and TRBJ2-1; D may be TRBD1 (6 bases). This CDR3 spans 14 amino acids. V lost 4 bases to trimming and J lost 4 bases, with 14 bases between them. Germline CDR1 and CDR2: SQVTM and ANQGSEA. This chain's CDR3 is CSVVGRGSYNEQFF. The DNA for the CDR3 is TGCAGCGTTGTGGGCAGGGGAAGTTACAATGAGCAGTTCTTC.

The chain combines TRBV4-2 with TRBJ2-1; a weak D match, TRBD2 (5 bases). Germline CDR1 and CDR2: LGHNA and YNFKEQ. V was shortened by 4 bases and J by 7 bases, with 17 bases between the two germline ends. The CDR3 has 15 residues. CDR3 loop: CASSRPDSVGNEQFF. Here the CDR3 DNA reads TGTGCCAGCAGCCGGCCGGACTCCGTAGGTAATGAGCAGTTCTTC.